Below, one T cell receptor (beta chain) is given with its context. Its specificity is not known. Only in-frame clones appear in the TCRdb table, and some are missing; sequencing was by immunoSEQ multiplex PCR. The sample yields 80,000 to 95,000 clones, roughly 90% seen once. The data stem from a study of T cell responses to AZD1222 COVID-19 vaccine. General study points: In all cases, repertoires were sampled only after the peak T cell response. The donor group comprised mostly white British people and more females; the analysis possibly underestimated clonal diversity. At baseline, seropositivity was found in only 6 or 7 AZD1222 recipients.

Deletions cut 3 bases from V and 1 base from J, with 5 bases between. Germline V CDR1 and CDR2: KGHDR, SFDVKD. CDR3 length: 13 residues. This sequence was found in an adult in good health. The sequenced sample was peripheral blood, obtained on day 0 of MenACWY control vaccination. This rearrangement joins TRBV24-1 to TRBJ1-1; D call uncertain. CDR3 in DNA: TGTGCCACCAGTGATGCAGAGAACACTGAAGCTTTCTTT. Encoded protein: CATSDAENTEAFF.